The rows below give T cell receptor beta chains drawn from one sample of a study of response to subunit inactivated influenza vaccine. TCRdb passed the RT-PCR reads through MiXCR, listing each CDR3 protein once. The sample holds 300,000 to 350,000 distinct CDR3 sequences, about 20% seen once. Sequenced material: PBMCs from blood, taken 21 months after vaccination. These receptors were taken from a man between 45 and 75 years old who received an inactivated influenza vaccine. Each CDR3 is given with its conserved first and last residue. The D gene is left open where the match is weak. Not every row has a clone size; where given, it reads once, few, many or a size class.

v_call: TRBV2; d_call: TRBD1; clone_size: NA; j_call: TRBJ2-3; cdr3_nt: TGTGCCAGCAGGACGGGACAGACGCTATCAGATACGCAGTATTTT; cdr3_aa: CASRTGQTLSDTQYF
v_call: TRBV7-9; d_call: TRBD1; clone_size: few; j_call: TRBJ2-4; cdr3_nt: TGTGCCAGCAGCTTAACGGGACAGGCTAGAGTCAAAAACATTCAGTACTTC; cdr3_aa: CASSLTGQARVKNIQYF
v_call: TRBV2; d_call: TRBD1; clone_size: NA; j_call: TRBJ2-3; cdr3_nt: TGTGCCAGCAGTGGACAGGGGGCGCCGGGAGATACGCAGTATTTT; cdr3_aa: CASSGQGAPGDTQYF
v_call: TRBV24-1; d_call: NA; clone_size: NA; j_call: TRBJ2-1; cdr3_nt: TGTGCCACCAGTGGCGTTTCGAATGTCGGGTTAAGCTCCTACAATGAGCAGTTCTTC; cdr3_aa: CATSGVSNVGLSSYNEQFF
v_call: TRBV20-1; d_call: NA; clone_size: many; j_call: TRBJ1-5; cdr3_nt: TGCAGTGCTAGGGAGGGCTCCTTGAATCAGCCCCAGCATTTT; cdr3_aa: CSAREGSLNQPQHF
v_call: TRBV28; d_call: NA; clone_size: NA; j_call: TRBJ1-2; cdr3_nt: TGTGCCAGCAGTTTTTCAGGGCCTCTAGATGGCTACACCTTC; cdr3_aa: CASSFSGPLDGYTF
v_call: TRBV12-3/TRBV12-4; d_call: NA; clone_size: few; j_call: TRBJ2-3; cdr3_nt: TGTGCCAGCAGACAGGGTAGCACAGATACGCAGTATTTT; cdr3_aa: CASRQGSTDTQYF
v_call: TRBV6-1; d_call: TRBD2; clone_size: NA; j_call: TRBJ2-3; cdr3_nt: TGTGCCAGCAGTGGGACTAGCGGGAGGGTCGGCGATACGCAGTATTTT; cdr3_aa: CASSGTSGRVGDTQYF
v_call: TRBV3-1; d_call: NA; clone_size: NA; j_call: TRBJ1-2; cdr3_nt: TGTGCCAGCAGCCTCACTAAGGGACTTGGCTACACCTTC; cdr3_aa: CASSLTKGLGYTF
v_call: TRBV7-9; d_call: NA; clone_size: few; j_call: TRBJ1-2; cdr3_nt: TGTGCCAGCAGCTTAGATAGAGGCTGGGCCGCCTATGGCTACACCTTC; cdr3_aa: CASSLDRGWAAYGYTF
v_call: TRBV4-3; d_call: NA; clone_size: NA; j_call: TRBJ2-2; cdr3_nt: TGCGCCAGCAGCCAGGTTACAGACGGATTAGACAGAGCGAACACCGGGGAGCTGTTTTTT; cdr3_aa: CASSQVTDGLDRANTGELFF
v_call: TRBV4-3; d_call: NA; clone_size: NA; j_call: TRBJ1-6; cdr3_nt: TGCGCCAGCAGCCAAGAAGGGGGGGCAGGTAATTCACCCCTCCACTTT; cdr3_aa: CASSQEGGAGNSPLHF
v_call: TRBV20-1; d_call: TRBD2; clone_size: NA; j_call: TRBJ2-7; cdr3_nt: TGCAGTGCCACCCCTACTAGCGGGAGTCACTCCGAGCAGTACTTC; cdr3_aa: CSATPTSGSHSEQYF
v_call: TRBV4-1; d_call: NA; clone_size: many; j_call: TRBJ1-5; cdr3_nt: TGCGCCAGCAGTCTAGGGTTGGATCAGCCCCAGCATTTT; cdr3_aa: CASSLGLDQPQHF
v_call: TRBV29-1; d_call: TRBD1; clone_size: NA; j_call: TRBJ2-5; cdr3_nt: TGCAGCGTTTCCGGACAGGGGGCGCAGGAGACCCAGTACTTC; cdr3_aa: CSVSGQGAQETQYF
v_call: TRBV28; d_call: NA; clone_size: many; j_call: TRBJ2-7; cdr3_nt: TGTGCCAGCAGTCGTCCACTTAACGAGCAGTACTTC; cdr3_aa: CASSRPLNEQYF
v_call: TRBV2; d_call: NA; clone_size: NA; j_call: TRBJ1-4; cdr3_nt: TGTGCCAGCAGCGAATGGGTGGCAACTAATGAAAAACTGTTTTTT; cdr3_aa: CASSEWVATNEKLFF
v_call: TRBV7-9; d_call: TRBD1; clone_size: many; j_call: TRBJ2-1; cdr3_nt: TGTGCCAGCAGCCAAAGCTTGGGACAGGGAAAATACAATGAGCAGTTCTTC; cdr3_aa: CASSQSLGQGKYNEQFF
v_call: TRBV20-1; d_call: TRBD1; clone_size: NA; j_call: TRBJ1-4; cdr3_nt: TGCAGTGCTAGCCGGGACAGTAATGAAAAACTGTTTTTT; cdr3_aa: CSASRDSNEKLFF
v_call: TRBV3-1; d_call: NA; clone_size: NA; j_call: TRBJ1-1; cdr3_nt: TGTGCCAGCAGCCAGACCTCCCTTAACACTGAAGCTTTCTTT; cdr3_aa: CASSQTSLNTEAFF
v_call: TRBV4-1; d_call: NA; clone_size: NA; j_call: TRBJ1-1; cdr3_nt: TGCGCCAGCAGCCAAGGAATTGAGGGGACTGAAGCTTTCTTT; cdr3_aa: CASSQGIEGTEAFF
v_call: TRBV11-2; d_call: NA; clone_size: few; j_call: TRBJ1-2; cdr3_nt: TGTGCCAGCGGAAACGAAAGGGAAAACTATGGCTACACCTTC; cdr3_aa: CASGNERENYGYTF
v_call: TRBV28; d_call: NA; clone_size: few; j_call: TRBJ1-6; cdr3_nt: TGTGCCAGCAGACCTAGGGGCGGCTGGAATTCACCCCTCCACTTT; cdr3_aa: CASRPRGGWNSPLHF
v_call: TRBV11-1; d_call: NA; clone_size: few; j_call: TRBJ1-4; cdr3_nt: TGTGCCAGCAGCCAGAACCGCGGCAGGATCAGAAGGGGCCATGAAAAACTGTTTTTT; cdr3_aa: CASSQNRGRIRRGHEKLFF
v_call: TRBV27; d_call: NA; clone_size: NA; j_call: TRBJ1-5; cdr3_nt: TGTGCCAGCAGTTCAACAACCTGGACGGTCGATCAGCCCCAGCATTTT; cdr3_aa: CASSSTTWTVDQPQHF
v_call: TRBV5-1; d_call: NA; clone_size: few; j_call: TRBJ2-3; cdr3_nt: TGCGCCAGCAAAGAAAACCCCCTCGGCACAGATACGCAGTATTTT; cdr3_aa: CASKENPLGTDTQYF
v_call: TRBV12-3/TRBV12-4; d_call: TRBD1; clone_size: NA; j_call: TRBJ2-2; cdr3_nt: TGTGCCAGCAGTTCAGGGGGCGGGGAGCTGTTTTTT; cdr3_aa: CASSSGGGELFF
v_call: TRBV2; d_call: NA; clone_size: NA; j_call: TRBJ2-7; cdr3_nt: TGTGCCAGCAGCGAACAGGAGACGCGTACCCTACGAGGGGAGCAGTACTTC; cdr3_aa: CASSEQETRTLRGEQYF
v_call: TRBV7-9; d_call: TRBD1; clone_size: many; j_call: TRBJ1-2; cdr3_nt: TGTGCCAGCAGCTCCCGTCCCGGGACAGGGGGCCTAGCTAACTATGGCTACACCTTC; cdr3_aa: CASSSRPGTGGLANYGYTF
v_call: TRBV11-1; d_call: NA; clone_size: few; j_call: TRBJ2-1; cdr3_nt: TGTGCCAGCAGCCCTCCCGTGGGCGGGACATGGGGTTACAATGAGCAGTTCTTC; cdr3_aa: CASSPPVGGTWGYNEQFF
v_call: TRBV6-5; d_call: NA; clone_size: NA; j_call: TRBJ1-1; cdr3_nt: TGTGCCAGCAGTTACTCAACCGGGACAAGTTACACTGAAGCTTTCTTT; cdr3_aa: CASSYSTGTSYTEAFF
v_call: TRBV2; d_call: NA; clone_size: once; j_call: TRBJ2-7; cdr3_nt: TGTGCCAGCCTCGGACAGACCTACGAGCAGTACTTC; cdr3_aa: CASLGQTYEQYF
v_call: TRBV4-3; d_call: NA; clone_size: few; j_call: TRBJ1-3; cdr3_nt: TGCGCCAGCAGCCAAGGGTCGGGAGGAAACACCATATATTTT; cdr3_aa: CASSQGSGGNTIYF
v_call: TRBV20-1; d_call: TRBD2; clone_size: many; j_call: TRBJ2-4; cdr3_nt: TGCAGTGCTAGGGGGACTAGCGGGAGGTTTGCCAAAAACATTCAGTACTTC; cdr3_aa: CSARGTSGRFAKNIQYF
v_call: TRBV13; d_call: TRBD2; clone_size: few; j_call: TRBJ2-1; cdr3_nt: TGTGCCAGCAGCCCGGGGGGACTAGCGTTAAATGAGCAGTTCTTC; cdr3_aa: CASSPGGLALNEQFF
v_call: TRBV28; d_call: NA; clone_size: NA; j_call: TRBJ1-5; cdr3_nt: TGTGCCAGCAGCTATCAGGGACTTAATCAGCCCCAGCATTTT; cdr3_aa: CASSYQGLNQPQHF
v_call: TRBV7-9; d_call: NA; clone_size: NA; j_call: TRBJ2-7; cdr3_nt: TGTGCCAGCACCGAAACTGGGGGTAGTCGGTCCTACGAGCAGTACTTC; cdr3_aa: CASTETGGSRSYEQYF
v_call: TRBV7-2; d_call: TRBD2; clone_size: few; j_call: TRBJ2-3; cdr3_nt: TGTGCCAGCAGCTCACTAGCGACGGGGGATACGCAGTATTTT; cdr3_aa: CASSSLATGDTQYF
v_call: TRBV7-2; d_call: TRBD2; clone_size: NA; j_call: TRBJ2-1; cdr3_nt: TGTGCCAGCAGCTTTACTAGCGGGAGAAATGAGCAGTTCTTC; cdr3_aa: CASSFTSGRNEQFF
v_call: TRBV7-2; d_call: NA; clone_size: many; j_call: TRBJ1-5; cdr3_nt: TGTGCCAGCAGCCCCGGGGGGGGCGGCGGCAATCAGCCCCAGCATTTT; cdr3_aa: CASSPGGGGGNQPQHF
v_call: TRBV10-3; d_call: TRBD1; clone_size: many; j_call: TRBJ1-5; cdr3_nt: TGTGCAACAGGGACAGGGGATTATAGCAATCAGCCCCAGCATTTT; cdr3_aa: CATGTGDYSNQPQHF
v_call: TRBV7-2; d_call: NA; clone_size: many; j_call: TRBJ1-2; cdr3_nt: TGTGCCAGCAGCCCCGATCCTTGGCCGGGGAACTATGGCTACACCTTC; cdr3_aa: CASSPDPWPGNYGYTF
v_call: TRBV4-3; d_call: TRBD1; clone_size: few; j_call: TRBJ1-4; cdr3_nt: TGCGCCAGCAGCCAAGTGTCCGGGACAGTCTTATTCGAAAAACTGTTTTTT; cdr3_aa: CASSQVSGTVLFEKLFF
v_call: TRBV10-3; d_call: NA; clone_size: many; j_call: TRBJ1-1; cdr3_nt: TGTGCCATCACCCGAGGGGGTAGGAACACTGAAGCTTTCTTT; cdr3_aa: CAITRGGRNTEAFF